This TCR beta chain was captured in a study of T-cell memory formation after mild COVID-19. Study information: The two donors had largely donor-specific TCR clusters.

Germline assignment: CDR1 LGHNA and CDR2 YSLEER. The CDR3 contains 16 residues. V shed 0 bases and J shed 6 bases, with 15 bases lying between them. Study-level findings and limits: Clones shrinking from day 15 to 85 showed even CD4/CD8 mixes; later expanders tilted CD4+. A subset of responding clones appeared in pre-infection memory, suggesting cross-reactive memory joined.

This clonotype was detected a few times. Its antigen is not known. 5'RACE primed from the constant segment yielded TCR alpha and TCR beta cDNA libraries bearing sample barcodes and UMIs. TCRdb itself ran the 5' RACE reads through MiXCR, one entry per CDR3 protein. The repertoire includes about 190,000 distinct CDR3 sequences, around 26% of them detected once, and about an eighth sits in the top ten. The chain combines TRBV4-3 with TRBJ2-1; no clear D. Material: PBMCs or a T cell subset sorted from them (not recorded which). This clonotype was obtained from an adult woman who had mild COVID-19 (a few samples of this study predate the infection). Cell type and time point are not known. The CDR3 sequence: CASSQDRLVRSNEQFF. The CDR3 DNA reads as TGCGCCAGCAGCCAAGATAGGCTAGTTAGGTCCAATGAGCAGTTCTTC.